Listed below are T cell receptor beta chains from one sample, sequenced in a study of T cell repertoires in cytomegalovirus infection. TCRdb called the reads again in MiXCR, with one record for every CDR3 protein. The data show about 210,000 distinct CDR3 sequences, 5% to 8.5% seen once. The sample was PBMCs. These receptor sequences come from a human donor in good health (CMV status not recorded). Some clones in this sample may be carry-over from other donors' samples. Both conserved end residues are trimmed from each CDR3.

V: TRBV7-9; J: TRBJ1-2; CDR3: ASSLGGGYGYT
V: TRBV7-3; J: TRBJ2-1; CDR3: ASSYLANEQF
V: TRBV4-1; J: TRBJ2-7; CDR3: ASSQDDRPLDEQY
V: TRBV28; J: TRBJ2-6; CDR3: ASSSQLIPGGANVLT
V: TRBV2; J: TRBJ2-2; CDR3: ASRLTNTGELF
V: TRBV28; J: TRBJ1-1; CDR3: ASSLSGGGTEAF
V: TRBV7-3; J: TRBJ2-5; CDR3: ASSLTSTGQETQY
V: TRBV10-3; J: TRBJ2-2; CDR3: AISEPRTGFTGELF
V: TRBV20-1; J: TRBJ2-7; CDR3: SARRQGRNEQY
V: TRBV11-2; J: TRBJ2-7; CDR3: ASSSALASGYEQY
V: TRBV7-2; J: TRBJ2-2; CDR3: ASSLAINTGELF
V: TRBV5-1; J: TRBJ2-1; CDR3: ASSSQGEEQF
V: TRBV24-1; J: TRBJ2-3; CDR3: ATSDLGSSTDTQY
V: TRBV5-4; J: TRBJ1-1; CDR3: ASSSGAGDTEAF
V: TRBV30; J: TRBJ2-3; CDR3: AWNPGQGADTQY
V: TRBV18; J: TRBJ1-3; CDR3: ASSPTRSGNTIY
V: TRBV7-2; J: TRBJ2-1; CDR3: ASSFTGDSYNEQF
V: TRBV5-1; J: TRBJ1-1; CDR3: ASSLGTGVGTEAF
V: TRBV6-1; J: TRBJ2-1; CDR3: ASTRLGTATYNEQF
V: TRBV6-1; J: TRBJ1-1; CDR3: ASSFGATEAF
V: TRBV5-5; J: TRBJ1-6; CDR3: ASSYDRVYSPLH
V: TRBV15; J: TRBJ1-1; CDR3: ATSRDRVNLNTEAF
V: TRBV20-1; J: TRBJ2-1; CDR3: SARDASGGYNEQF
V: TRBV7-3; J: TRBJ2-2; CDR3: ASTVGGGANTGELF
V: TRBV29-1; J: TRBJ2-5; CDR3: SADPPMGETETQY
V: TRBV7-2; J: TRBJ2-5; CDR3: ASSLGARGEETQY
V: TRBV7-2; J: TRBJ2-3; CDR3: ASSFLAGGADTQY
V: TRBV6-2/TRBV6-3; J: TRBJ2-1; CDR3: ASSYAGGGKEQF
V: TRBV10-3; J: TRBJ2-6; CDR3: AISDGLRTGESGANVLT
V: TRBV19; J: TRBJ1-2; CDR3: ASSIEMPGGSDGYT
V: TRBV9; J: TRBJ2-3; CDR3: ASSVVPSGGGGDTQY
V: TRBV5-5; J: TRBJ1-3; CDR3: ASSLIGRSGNTIY
V: TRBV23-1; J: TRBJ1-5; CDR3: ASILRAGQTLARNQPQH
V: TRBV5-4; J: TRBJ2-2; CDR3: ASSLRRGNTGELF
V: TRBV6-1; J: TRBJ2-2; CDR3: ASSDSSTGELF
V: TRBV7-2; J: TRBJ1-6; CDR3: ASSLKREGSGFSSPLH
V: TRBV20-1; J: TRBJ1-5; CDR3: SAGRINQPQH